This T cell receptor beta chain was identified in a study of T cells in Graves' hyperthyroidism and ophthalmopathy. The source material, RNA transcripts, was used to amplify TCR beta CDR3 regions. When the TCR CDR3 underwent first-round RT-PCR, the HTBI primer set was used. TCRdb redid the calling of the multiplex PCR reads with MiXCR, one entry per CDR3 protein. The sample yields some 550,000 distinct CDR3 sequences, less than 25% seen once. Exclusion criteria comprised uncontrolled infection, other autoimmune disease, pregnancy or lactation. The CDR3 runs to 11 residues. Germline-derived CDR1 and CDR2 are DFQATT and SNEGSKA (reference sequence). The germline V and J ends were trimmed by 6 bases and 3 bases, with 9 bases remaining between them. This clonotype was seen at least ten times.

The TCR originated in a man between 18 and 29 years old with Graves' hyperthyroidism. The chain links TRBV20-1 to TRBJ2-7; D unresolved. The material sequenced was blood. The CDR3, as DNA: TGCAGTGCCATTCCTGACTACGAGCAGTACTTC. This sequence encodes CSAIPDYEQYF.